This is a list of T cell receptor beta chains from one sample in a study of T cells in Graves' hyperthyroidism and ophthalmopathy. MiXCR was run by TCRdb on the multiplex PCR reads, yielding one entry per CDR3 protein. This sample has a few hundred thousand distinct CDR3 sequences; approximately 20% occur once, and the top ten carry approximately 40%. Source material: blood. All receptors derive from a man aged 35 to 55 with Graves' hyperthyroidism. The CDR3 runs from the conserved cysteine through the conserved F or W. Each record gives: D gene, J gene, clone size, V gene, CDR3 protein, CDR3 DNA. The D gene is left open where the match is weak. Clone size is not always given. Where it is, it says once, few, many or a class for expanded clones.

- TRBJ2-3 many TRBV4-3 CASSSGTGRDTQYF TGCGCCAGCAGCTCCGGGACGGGACGAGATACGCAGTATTTT
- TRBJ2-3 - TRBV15 CATSGRRGFGTDTQYF TGTGCCACCAGCGGACGTCGGGGGTTCGGCACAGATACGCAGTATTTT
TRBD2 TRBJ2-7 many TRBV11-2 CASSFLAGGPSEQYF TGTGCCAGCAGCTTCCTAGCGGGGGGGCCTTCCGAGCAGTACTTC
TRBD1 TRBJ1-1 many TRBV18 CASSRQGLGTEAFF TGTGCCAGCTCACGACAGGGGCTGGGCACTGAAGCTTTCTTT
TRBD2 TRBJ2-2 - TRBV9 CASSATSGRHGELFF TGTGCCAGCAGCGCGACTAGCGGTAGACACGGGGAGCTGTTTTTT
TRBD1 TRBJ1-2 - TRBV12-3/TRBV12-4 CASRAGTGGNYGYTF TGTGCCAGCAGGGCCGGGACAGGGGGTAACTATGGCTACACCTTC
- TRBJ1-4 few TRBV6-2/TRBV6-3 CASSYPSRRLGSEKLFF TGTGCCAGCAGTTACCCGTCGCGCCGGTTGGGCTCTGAAAAACTGTTTTTT
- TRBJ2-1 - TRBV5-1 CASSPQNGNEQFF TGCGCCAGCAGCCCTCAAAATGGTAATGAGCAGTTCTTC
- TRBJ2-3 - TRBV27 CASRGGPGTLSTDTQYF TGTGCCAGCAGGGGGGGTCCAGGGACACTTAGCACGGATACGCAGTATTTT
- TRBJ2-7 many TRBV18 CASSPPVRGTSEQYF TGTGCCAGCTCACCACCAGTCAGGGGAACGAGCGAGCAGTACTTC
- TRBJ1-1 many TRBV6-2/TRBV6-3 CASSYSPGRNTEAFF TGTGCCAGCAGTTACTCACCCGGGAGGAACACTGAAGCTTTCTTT
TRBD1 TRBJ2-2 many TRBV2 CASSELGGEAGELFF TGTGCCAGCAGTGAACTAGGGGGCGAGGCCGGGGAGCTGTTTTTT
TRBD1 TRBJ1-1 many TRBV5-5 CASSLPTGGLNTEAFF TGTGCCAGCAGCTTGCCGACAGGGGGCCTGAACACTGAAGCTTTCTTT
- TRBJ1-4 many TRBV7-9 CASSPQAGDKLFF TGTGCCAGCAGCCCCCAGGCCGGTGACAAACTGTTTTTT
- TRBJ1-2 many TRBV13 CASSLDRGRSYGYTF TGTGCCAGCAGCTTAGACCGAGGGAGGAGCTATGGCTACACCTTC
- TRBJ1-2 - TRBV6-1 CASSEALADFYGYTF TGTGCCAGCAGTGAAGCGCTTGCGGATTTCTATGGCTACACCTTC
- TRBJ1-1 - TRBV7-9 CASTPGRVAAEAFF TGTGCCAGCACCCCGGGACGGGTGGCGGCTGAAGCTTTCTTT
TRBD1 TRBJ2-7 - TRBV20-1 CSARPGQEASVQYF TGCAGTGCTAGACCGGGACAGGAGGCTTCGGTGCAGTACTTC
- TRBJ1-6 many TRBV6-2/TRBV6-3 CASSYSSPQGGDSPLHF TGTGCCAGCAGTTACTCGTCCCCACAGGGTGGTGATTCACCCCTCCACTTT